One sample yielded the 24 T cell receptor beta chains listed below, sequenced in a study of T cell changes during pregnancy in multiple sclerosis (dated by TCRdb to between 2018 and 2020). Libraries came from the immunoSEQ multiplex PCR assay. Drawn from immuneACCESS, this table holds only the in-frame rearrangements with V and J called that TCRdb kept. Clones are partly lost; checked studies trace under half to an unresolved V gene and leave the rest unexplained. This sample is represented by under 80,000 clones; nearly 90% of them were singletons. The ten largest make up around 1.6% of the sample. The sequences come from peripheral blood, collected in the first trimester of pregnancy. These receptors all come from a female donor with multiple sclerosis, enrolled in a pregnancy study.

The V gene is TRBV19, the J gene TRBJ2-1, with TRBD1 as a possible D gene (7 bases). This CDR3 is 14 amino acids long. Per germline, CDR1 LNHDA and CDR2 SQIVND (reference sequence). The V gene lost 3 bases and the J gene lost 7 bases, with 13 bases spanning the gap. The CDR3 DNA reads TGTGCCAGTAGTATGGGGCAGGGGGGAAATGAGCAGTTCTTC. Its translation: CASSMGQGGNEQFF. Based on the CDR3 plus reference TRBV19 and TRBJ2-1, the full variable domain is DGGITQSPKYLFRKEGQNVTLSCEQNLNHDAMYWYRQDPGQGLRLIYYSQIVNDFQKGDIAEGYSVSREKKESFPLTVTSAQKNPTAFYLCASSMGQGGNEQFFGPGTRLTVL.

The V call is TRBV27, the J call TRBJ2-6; 9 bases fit TRBD1. CDR3 size: 17 residues. Losses at the gene ends were 4 bases for V and 3 bases for J; bases not matched to a gene: 7. From germline, CDR1 is MNHEY and CDR2 SMNVEV (reference sequence). In DNA, the CDR3 is TGTGCCAGCAGTTCACCGACAGGGGGACTTGGGGCCAACGTCCTGACTTTC. This gives the protein CASSSPTGGLGANVLTF.

The V and J genes are TRBV9 and TRBJ2-7; D is perhaps TRBD2 (6 bases). Germline assignment: CDR1 SGDLS and CDR2 YYNGEE. The CDR3 length is 15 residues. Trimming left V 2 bases short and J 0 bases short, with 12 bases between. Here the CDR3 DNA reads TGTGCCAGCAGCGTTTCGGGAGTGGCCTCCTACGAGCAGTACTTC. This translates into CASSVSGVASYEQYF.

The chain combines TRBV7-9 with TRBJ2-7; the D gene is possibly TRBD1 (6 bases). In germline, CDR1 is SEHNR, CDR2 FQNEAQ (reference sequence). CDR3 length: 14 residues. Trimming stripped 3 bases from V and 4 bases from J, with 13 bases between. The CDR3: CASSFGQGIYEQYF. The CDR3 coding sequence is TGTGCCAGCAGCTTCGGGCAGGGGATTTACGAGCAGTACTTC.

The chain employs TRBV4-3 and TRBJ1-2; 7 positions agree with TRBD1. The trim removed 0 bases at V and 6 bases at J, leaving 4 bases unmatched. CDR1 is LGHNA, CDR2 YSLEER, per germline. This CDR3 has 14 amino acids. The CDR3: CASSQETGMNGYTF. The CDR3 DNA sequence: TGCGCCAGCAGCCAAGAGACAGGGATGAATGGCTACACCTTC.

The gene calls are TRBV7-9 and TRBJ2-7; 10 nucleotides align to TRBD2. The CDR3 has 16 amino acids. The V gene end was trimmed by 6 bases and the J gene end by 0 bases; junction bases not matched to a gene: 8. Germline V gene lookup returns CDR1 SEHNR and CDR2 FQNEAQ (reference sequence). Written as DNA, the CDR3 is TGTGCCAGCAGGGGTAGGACTAGCGGCCCCTCCTACGAGCAGTACTTC. Protein sequence: CASRGRTSGPSYEQYF.

Ten or more counts support this clone. The chain joins TRBV18 to TRBJ2-5; 7 bases line up with TRBD1. Germline V gene lookup returns CDR1 KGHSH and CDR2 LQKENI. The V and J ends lost 2 bases and 3 bases, in that order; junction bases with no gene match: 3. The CDR3 spans 14 residues. In DNA, the CDR3 is TGTGCCAGCTCACCAAGAGACAGGGAAGAGACCCAGTACTTC. Translation gives CASSPRDREETQYF.

This clone was picked up one time. The J gene is TRBJ2-1, the V gene TRBV6-6, with TRBD2 identical over 7 bases. Germline trimming cut 5 bases from V and 2 bases from J; bases unmatched to any gene: 3. CDR1 MNHNY and CDR2 SVGAGI come from the germline V gene (reference sequence). The length of the CDR3 is 14 residues. The CDR3 DNA reads TGTGCCAGCAGTCCTACTAGCGCCTACAATGAGCAGTTCTTC. Translation gives CASSPTSAYNEQFF.

This clone has a handful of counts. The chain employs TRBV18 and TRBJ1-3, with D possibly being TRBD1 (6 bases). Trimming took off 3 bases at V and 2 bases at J, with 14 bases between the two ends. Germline V gene lookup returns CDR1 KGHSH and CDR2 LQKENI. The CDR3 has 16 amino acids. CDR3 sequence: CASSPQTGTPGNTIYF. The CDR3 coding sequence is TGTGCCAGCTCACCTCAAACAGGGACCCCTGGAAACACCATATATTTT.

The V gene is TRBV18, the J gene TRBJ2-4, with D possibly TRBD1 on 5 matching bases. V was trimmed by 2 bases and J by 8 bases, leaving 16 bases between them. The CDR3 contains 15 residues. Germline values: CDR1 KGHSH, CDR2 LQKENI. The CDR3 sequence: CASSPFPDNWDIQYF. For the CDR3, the DNA is TGTGCCAGCTCACCATTTCCGGACAATTGGGACATTCAGTACTTC.

This chain joins TRBV21-1 and TRBJ2-7; no check of the table's D call, TRBD2, against the DNA was made. TRBV21-1 counts as a pseudogene. The CDR3 covers 16 residues. CDR3 bases: TGTGCCAGCAGCAAAGATGGCGGGGAAGCAACCTACGAGCAGTACTTC. This translates into CASSKDGGEATYEQYF.

This chain joins TRBV19 and TRBJ2-1; 8 nucleotides agree with TRBD2. The V and J ends lost 2 bases and 6 bases, in that order; junction bases with no gene match: 6. Germline assignment: CDR1 LNHDA and CDR2 SQIVND (reference sequence). CDR3 length: 15 amino acids. The CDR3 DNA reads as TGTGCCAGTAGTATATTCGCGGGAGGCCCCAATGAGCAGTTCTTC. Its protein product is CASSIFAGGPNEQFF.

This clone was seen just once. The chain joins TRBV9 to TRBJ2-2; 11 bases line up with TRBD2. Germline CDR1 SGDLS, CDR2 YYNGEE. The CDR3 consists of 19 residues. The V segment lost 0 bases and the J segment 3 bases; nucleotides outside the gene matches: 10. CDR3 bases: TGTGCCAGCAGCGTAGGGCTAGCGGGAGGTATCCCCCACACCGGGGAGCTGTTTTTT. It yields the protein CASSVGLAGGIPHTGELFF.

V usage is TRBV5-1 and J usage is TRBJ2-7; TRBD2 is a possible D gene (5 bases). V was cut by 4 bases and J by 3 bases, with 14 bases left in between. This CDR3 comprises 14 residues. Germline loops: CDR1 SGHRS, CDR2 YFSETQ. The CDR3 is CASSRTGEYYEQYF. The CDR3 nucleotides are TGCGCCAGCAGCAGAACCGGGGAGTACTACGAGCAGTACTTC.

The V gene is TRBV19, the J gene TRBJ2-5; D gene uncertain. Trimming stripped 4 bases from V and 2 bases from J, with 8 bases between. In germline, CDR1 is LNHDA, CDR2 SQIVND (reference sequence). The CDR3 runs 13 residues. The CDR3 DNA follows: TGTGCCAGTAGTACGGCGGCTCAAGAGACCCAGTACTTC. It encodes CASSTAAQETQYF.

The chain couples TRBV7-2 to TRBJ2-5, with 9 bases identical to TRBD2. Germline values: CDR1 SGHTA, CDR2 FQGNSA. Trimming took 6 bases from V and 5 from J; bases not matched to a gene: 10. There are 15 residues in the CDR3. For the CDR3, the DNA is TGTGCCAGCAGGAAGCCGGGACTAGCAGGCGAGACCCAGTACTTC. Amino acid sequence: CASRKPGLAGETQYF.

This chain joins TRBV7-9 and TRBJ1-3; 7 nucleotides match TRBD1. The CDR3 runs to 14 residues. Germline V gene sequence: CDR1 SEHNR, CDR2 FQNEAQ (reference sequence). V shed 5 bases, J shed 6 bases, and the junction held 7 bases outside the gene matches. The CDR3 bases are TGTGCCAGCAGCACGACCGGGACAGCAAACACCATATATTTT. It codes for CASSTTGTANTIYF.

The chain recombines TRBV19 with TRBJ2-7; the match to TRBD1 covers 7 bases. The CDR3 consists of 15 residues. J lost 2 bases, V lost 3 bases, and 7 bases had no gene match. CDR1 and CDR2 from the germline V gene are LNHDA and SQIVND (reference sequence). CDR3 in amino acids: CASSMKGTVPYEQYF. The CDR3 DNA reads as TGTGCCAGTAGTATGAAGGGGACAGTTCCCTACGAGCAGTACTTC.

This chain links TRBV11-3 with TRBJ2-1; 10 nucleotides align to TRBD2. Germline V lookup: CDR1 SGHNT, CDR2 YENEEA. This CDR3 has 14 residues. V shed 0 bases and J 12 bases; nucleotides not matched to a gene: 5. The CDR3 bases are TGTGCCAGCAGCTTAGAAGGAACTAGCGGGGCGCAGTTCTTC. Amino acids: CASSLEGTSGAQFF. Complete variable domain (other parts from reference TRBV11-3 and TRBJ2-1): EAGVVQSPRYKIIEKKQPVAFWCNPISGHNTLYWYLQNLGQGPELLIRYENEEAVDDSQLPKDRFSAERLKGVDSTLKIQPAELGDSAVYLCASSLEGTSGAQFFGPGTRLTVL.

The J gene is TRBJ2-2, the V gene TRBV18, with 8 bases matching TRBD1. Germline CDR1 KGHSH, CDR2 LQKENI. The CDR3 contains 15 residues. The trim removed 4 bases at V and 4 bases at J, leaving 5 bases unmatched. The DNA for the CDR3 is TGTGCCAGCTCACTAGACAGGGGCGCCACCGGGGAGCTGTTTTTT. Its protein product is CASSLDRGATGELFF.

V and J are TRBV2 and TRBJ2-7; D perhaps matches TRBD2 (6 bases). V gave up 5 bases and J gave up 2 bases, with 10 bases separating them. The length of the CDR3 is 13 residues. CDR1 is SNHLY, CDR2 FYNNEI, per germline. Here the CDR3 DNA reads TGTGCCAGCAGTAAGGAGGGAACCTACGAGCAGTACTTC. It translates to CASSKEGTYEQYF.

The chain has TRBV27 and TRBJ1-1; 9 bases are a match to TRBD1. The trim removed 6 bases at V and 12 bases at J, leaving 11 bases unmatched. The CDR3 extends over 13 amino acids. From germline, CDR1 is MNHEY and CDR2 SMNVEV (reference sequence). The CDR3 DNA reads TGTGCCAGCAGCCAAGGGGACAGGGTCGGAACTTTCTTT. Protein: CASSQGDRVGTFF.

The count of this clone is one. The chain has TRBV7-9 and TRBJ1-4, with 9 bases identical to TRBD1. The CDR3 covers 15 residues. Germline loops: CDR1 SEHNR, CDR2 FQNEAQ (reference sequence). V gave up 5 bases and J gave up 0 bases; unmatched junction bases: 1. Here the CDR3 reads CASSRTGATNEKLFF. CDR3 nucleotides: TGTGCCAGCAGCAGGACAGGGGCAACTAATGAAAAACTGTTTTTT.

The gene calls are TRBV9 and TRBJ2-3; 7 bases match TRBD2. CDR1 and CDR2 from the germline V gene are SGDLS and YYNGEE. This CDR3 comprises 16 residues. The junction had 9 bases not matched to a gene; V was cut back by 3 bases and J by 2 bases. The CDR3 sequence: CASSATSATYTDTQYF. The DNA for the CDR3 is TGTGCCAGCAGCGCCACTAGCGCGACTTACACAGATACGCAGTATTTT.